The 21 T cell receptor beta chains below all came from one sample that was sequenced in a study of T cell changes during pregnancy in multiple sclerosis. The data were produced by immunoSEQ multiplex PCR, yet TCRdb's version contains in-frame clones alone and is incomplete. Of 30,000 to 35,000 clones detected, approximately 91% appear once; the ten largest clones hold 6% to 7.5%. The specimen comprised CD8+ T cells from peripheral blood mononuclear cells, sampled in the second trimester of pregnancy. The receptors were sampled from a female donor with multiple sclerosis, enrolled in a pregnancy study.

A single count supports this clone. As DNA, the CDR3 is TGCGCCAGCAGCCAAGATTGGCCTAGCGGACTCACAGATACGCAGTATTTT. Its protein is CASSQDWPSGLTDTQYF. The chain recombines TRBV4-3 with TRBJ2-3; 7 nucleotides line up with TRBD2. CDR1 and CDR2 (germline): LGHNA, YSLEER. V trimming: 0 bases; J trimming: 2 bases; junction bases outside the gene matches: 8. The CDR3 totals 17 residues.

The rearrangement uses TRBV5-4 and TRBJ1-3, with 9 bases identical to TRBD1. The V gene end was trimmed by 3 bases and the J gene end by 6 bases; junction bases not matched to a gene: 4. Per germline, CDR1 SGHNT and CDR2 YYREEE (reference sequence). The CDR3 consists of 14 residues. CDR3 sequence: CASSSRTGENTIYF. CDR3 nucleotide sequence: TGTGCCAGCAGCTCCCGGACAGGGGAAAACACCATATATTTT. The full variable domain, completed using reference TRBV5-4 and TRBJ1-3, is ETGVTQSPTHLIKTRGQQVTLRCSSQSGHNTVSWYQQALGQGPQFIFQYYREEENGRGNFPPRFSGLQFPNYSSELNVNALELDDSALYLCASSSRTGENTIYFGEGSWLTVV.

The chain employs TRBV27 and TRBJ2-3; 8 bases are a match to TRBD1. The germline V gene encodes CDR1 MNHEY and CDR2 SMNVEV (reference sequence). V trimming: 5 bases; J trimming: 4 bases; junction bases outside the gene matches: 5. This CDR3 contains 14 residues. The chain's CDR3 is CASSPAGGADTQYF. CDR3 sequence (DNA): TGTGCCAGCAGTCCCGCAGGGGGCGCAGATACGCAGTATTTT.

This clone has only a few counts. The chain has TRBV18 and TRBJ2-7; D not resolved. CDR3 size: 13 residues. V was trimmed by 0 bases and J by 3 bases, leaving 6 bases between them. Germline V lookup: CDR1 KGHSH, CDR2 LQKENI. The CDR3 DNA reads TGTGCCAGCTCACCACCGGCAGACTACGAGCAGTACTTC. Encoded protein: CASSPPADYEQYF.

The chain carries TRBV4-3 and TRBJ2-2; TRBD2 agrees at 9 bases. Trimming removed 1 base from V and 6 bases from J; junction bases left unmatched: 9. The CDR3 has 17 residues. Germline V CDR1 and CDR2: LGHNA, YSLEER. This chain's CDR3 is CASSQGLAGGPPGELFF. The CDR3 bases are TGCGCCAGCAGCCAAGGGCTCGCGGGAGGGCCCCCCGGGGAGCTGTTTTTT.

This clone is labeled medium-sized (0.01 to 0.1%). The chain is built from TRBV6-4 and TRBJ2-3; 9 bases line up with TRBD2. CDR1 is MRHNA, CDR2 SNTAGT, per germline. The CDR3 is made up of 16 amino acids. Trimming removed 2 bases from V and 1 base from J; junction bases left unmatched: 4. The CDR3 bases are TGTGCCAGCAGTGACGCGGGCGGGAGGGGCACAGATACGCAGTATTTT. It encodes CASSDAGGRGTDTQYF.

The V gene is TRBV7-6, the J gene TRBJ2-1, with 8 bases matching TRBD2. The V gene end was trimmed by 4 bases and the J gene end by 4 bases; junction bases not matched to a gene: 9. This CDR3 spans 16 amino acids. Germline assignment: CDR1 SGHVS and CDR2 FNYEAQ. The CDR3 sequence: CASSSTTGGRYNEQFF. In DNA form, the CDR3 reads TGTGCCAGCAGCTCAACCACTGGCGGGAGGTACAATGAGCAGTTCTTC.

This clone was picked up one time. The chain combines TRBV19 with TRBJ2-7, with a possible D match to TRBD1 (6 bases). Germline CDR1 is LNHDA and CDR2 is SQIVND (reference sequence). The V end lost 3 bases, the J end lost 0 bases, and 9 bases lay between the germline ends. The CDR3 runs to 14 residues. The CDR3 region is CASSMTGVSYEQYF. The DNA for the CDR3 is TGTGCCAGTAGTATGACAGGTGTCTCCTACGAGCAGTACTTC.

V usage is TRBV23-1 and J usage is TRBJ2-7, with TRBD1 matching over 7 bases. TRBV23-1 is an ORF, and what it does is uncertain. With 0 bases clipped from V and 3 bases from J, the junction kept 17 bases outside the gene matches. This CDR3 spans 19 amino acids. Here the CDR3 DNA reads TGCGCCAGCAGTCAATCGATCGAGTGGCAGGACAGGATATTCTACGAGCAGTACTTC. It yields the protein CASSQSIEWQDRIFYEQYF.

This sequence joins TRBV15 and TRBJ2-1; the match to TRBD2 covers 7 bases. J was trimmed by 6 bases and V by 3 bases; bases with no gene match: 17. Germline loops: CDR1 LNHNV, CDR2 YYDKDF (reference sequence). The CDR3 loop spans 18 amino acids. The CDR3 spells CATSRREGARTRTNEQFF. The CDR3 region has the DNA TGTGCCACCAGCAGGAGAGAGGGAGCCCGGACTAGGACCAATGAGCAGTTCTTC.

The gene calls are TRBV7-6 and TRBJ2-1; the D gene is possibly TRBD2 (5 bases). Trimming took 3 bases from V and 2 from J, leaving 11 bases between them. The CDR3 is 15 amino acids. Germline V gene data show CDR1 as SGHVS and CDR2 as FNYEAQ. The CDR3 spells CASSLSSRAYNEQFF. CDR3 DNA: TGTGCCAGCAGCTTGTCTAGCCGGGCCTACAATGAGCAGTTCTTC.

This sequence joins TRBV11-2 and TRBJ2-3, with 9 bases fitting TRBD1. The CDR3 length is 15 residues. V dropped 5 bases and J dropped 0; count of bases not matched to a gene: 3. CDR1 and CDR2 (germline): SGHAT, FQNNGV. The CDR3 here is CASSNTGGSTDTQYF. The CDR3 bases are TGTGCCAGCAGCAATACAGGGGGCAGCACAGATACGCAGTATTTT.

The V call is TRBV25-1, the J call TRBJ2-1, with unresolved D. The CDR3 runs to 12 residues. Germline lookup yields CDR1 MGHDK and CDR2 SYGVNS. V lost 0 bases and J 6 bases, leaving 3 bases between the germline ends. Written as DNA, the CDR3 is TGTGCCAGCAGTGAATATCGCAATGAGCAGTTCTTC. Translation: CASSEYRNEQFF.

V gene TRBV10-1 combines with J gene TRBJ2-7; TRBD2 matches at 9 bases. Germline CDR1 and CDR2: WNHNN and SYGVQD (reference sequence). After removal of 0 bases from V and 5 bases from J, the junction contained 17 bases not matched to a gene. There are 19 residues in the CDR3. The CDR3 reads CASSESNPWRGREGNEQYF. The CDR3, as DNA: TGCGCCAGCAGTGAGTCGAACCCTTGGCGGGGGCGGGAGGGTAACGAGCAGTACTTC.

The chain links TRBV29-1 to TRBJ1-3; 7 nucleotides match TRBD1. Germline assignment: CDR1 SQVTM and CDR2 ANQGSEA. The J segment lost 0 bases and the V segment lost 7 bases, leaving 6 bases of the junction unmatched. This CDR3 contains 14 residues. In DNA form, the CDR3 reads TGCAGCGCCTTGGGACAGCACTCTGGAAACACCATATATTTT. This sequence encodes CSALGQHSGNTIYF.

CDR3 amino acids: CASSLGLSYNEQFF. The CDR3 coding sequence is TGTGCCAGCAGTTTAGGGCTTAGCTACAATGAGCAGTTCTTC. This chain links TRBV28 with TRBJ2-1; no clear D. The germline V gene has CDR1 MDHEN and CDR2 SYDVKM. V lost 2 bases, J lost 3 bases, and 8 bases lay in between. There are 14 residues in the CDR3.

Only one count was recorded for this clone. The chain couples TRBV6-5 to TRBJ2-3; TRBD2 matches at 13 bases. With 2 bases clipped from V and 4 bases from J, the junction kept 3 bases outside the gene matches. This CDR3 is built from 16 residues. Germline assignment: CDR1 MNHEY and CDR2 SVGAGI. The DNA of the CDR3 is TGTGCCAGCAGTTACGGACTAGCGGGAGTGGCAGATACGCAGTATTTT. This encodes CASSYGLAGVADTQYF.

The rearrangement uses TRBV5-6 and TRBJ2-5, with a weak D call TRBD1 (5 bases). The CDR3 loop spans 14 amino acids. V lost 4 bases, J lost 2 bases, and 12 bases lay in between. Germline CDR1 is SGHDT and CDR2 is YYEEEE. The CDR3 loop reads CASSHERGQETQYF. In DNA form, the CDR3 reads TGTGCCAGCAGCCACGAAAGGGGACAAGAGACCCAGTACTTC.

V is TRBV27 and J is TRBJ2-3; 8 bases match TRBD2. CDR1 and CDR2 (germline): MNHEY, SMNVEV (reference sequence). The V and J ends lost 1 base and 3 bases, in that order; junction bases with no gene match: 12. The CDR3 is made up of 18 amino acids. CDR3 amino acids: CASSLLVPGGPLTDTQYF. CDR3 in DNA: TGTGCCAGCAGTTTATTGGTCCCGGGAGGGCCATTAACAGATACGCAGTATTTT.

The chain joins TRBV19 to TRBJ1-1, with no clear D. The CDR3 is 11 amino acids. Germline CDR1 LNHDA, CDR2 SQIVND (reference sequence). The V gene lost 5 bases and the J gene lost 5 bases, with 6 bases spanning the gap. CDR3 loop: CASSVGTEAFF. DNA of the CDR3: TGTGCCAGTAGTGTCGGGACTGAAGCTTTCTTT.

V usage is TRBV5-1 and J usage is TRBJ2-7; 8 positions match TRBD2. Germline V gene sequence: CDR1 SGHRS, CDR2 YFSETQ. The CDR3 totals 14 residues. The V segment lost 1 base and the J segment 6 bases; nucleotides outside the gene matches: 6. CDR3 sequence reads: CASSLTGGPSEQYF. DNA of the CDR3: TGCGCCAGCAGCTTGACGGGAGGGCCCAGCGAGCAGTACTTC.